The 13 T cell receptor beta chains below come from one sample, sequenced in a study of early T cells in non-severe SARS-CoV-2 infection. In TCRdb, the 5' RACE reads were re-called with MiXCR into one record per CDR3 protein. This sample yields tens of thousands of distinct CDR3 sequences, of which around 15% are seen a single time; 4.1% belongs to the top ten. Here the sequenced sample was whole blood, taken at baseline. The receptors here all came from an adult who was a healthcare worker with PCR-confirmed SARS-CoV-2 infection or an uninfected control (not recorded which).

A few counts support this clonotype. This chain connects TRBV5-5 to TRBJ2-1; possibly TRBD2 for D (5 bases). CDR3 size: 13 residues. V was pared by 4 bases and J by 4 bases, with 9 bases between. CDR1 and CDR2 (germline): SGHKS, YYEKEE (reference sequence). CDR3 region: CASSEAAYNEQFF. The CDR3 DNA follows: TGTGCCAGCAGCGAAGCGGCATACAATGAGCAGTTCTTC.

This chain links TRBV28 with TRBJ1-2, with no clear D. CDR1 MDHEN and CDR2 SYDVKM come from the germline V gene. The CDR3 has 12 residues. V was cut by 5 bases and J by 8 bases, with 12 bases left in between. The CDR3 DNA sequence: TGTGCCAGCAGTCCCCCGGGGAGAGGCTACACCTTC. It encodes CASSPPGRGYTF.

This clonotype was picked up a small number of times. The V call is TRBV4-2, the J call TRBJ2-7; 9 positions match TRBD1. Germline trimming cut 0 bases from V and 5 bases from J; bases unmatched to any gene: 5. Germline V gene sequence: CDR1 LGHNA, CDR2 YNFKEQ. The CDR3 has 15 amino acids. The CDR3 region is CASSQDGGQGNEQYF. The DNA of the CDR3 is TGTGCCAGCAGCCAAGATGGGGGACAGGGCAACGAGCAGTACTTC.

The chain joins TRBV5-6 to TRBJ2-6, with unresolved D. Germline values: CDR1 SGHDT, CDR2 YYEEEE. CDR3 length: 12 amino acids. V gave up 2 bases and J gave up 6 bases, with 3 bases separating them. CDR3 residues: CASSFMANVLTF. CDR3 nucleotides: TGTGCCAGCAGCTTTATGGCCAACGTCCTGACTTTC. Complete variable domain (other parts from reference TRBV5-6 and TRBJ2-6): DAGVTQSPTHLIKTRGQQVTLRCSPKSGHDTVSWYQQALGQGPQFIFQYYEEEERQRGNFPDRFSGHQFPNYSSELNVNALLLGDSALYLCASSFMANVLTFGAGSRLTVL.

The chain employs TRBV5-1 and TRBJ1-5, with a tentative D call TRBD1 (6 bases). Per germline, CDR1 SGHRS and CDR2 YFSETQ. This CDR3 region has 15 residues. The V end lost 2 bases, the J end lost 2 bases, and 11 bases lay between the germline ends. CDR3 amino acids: CASSLGGVGNQPQHF. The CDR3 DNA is TGCGCCAGCAGCTTAGGGGGAGTCGGCAATCAGCCCCAGCATTTT.

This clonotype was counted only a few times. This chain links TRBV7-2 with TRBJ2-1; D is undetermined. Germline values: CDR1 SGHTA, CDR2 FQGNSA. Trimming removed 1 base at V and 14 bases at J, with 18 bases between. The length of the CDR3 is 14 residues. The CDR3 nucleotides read TGTGCCAGCAGCTTAGAAGGTGGAAATCGTAGGGAGTTCTTC. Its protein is CASSLEGGNRREFF.

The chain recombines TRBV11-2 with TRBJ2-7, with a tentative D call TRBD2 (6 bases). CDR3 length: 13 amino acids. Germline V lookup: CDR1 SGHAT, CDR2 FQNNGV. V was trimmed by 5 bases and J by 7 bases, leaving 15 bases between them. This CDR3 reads CASSKGLHWEQYF. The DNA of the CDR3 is TGTGCCAGCAGCAAGGGACTTCACTGGGAGCAGTACTTC. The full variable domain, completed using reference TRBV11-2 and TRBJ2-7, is EAGVAQSPRYKIIEKRQSVAFWCNPISGHATLYWYQQILGQGPKLLIQFQNNGVVDDSQLPKDRFSAERLKGVDSTLKIQPAKLEDSAVYLCASSKGLHWEQYFGPGTRLTVT.

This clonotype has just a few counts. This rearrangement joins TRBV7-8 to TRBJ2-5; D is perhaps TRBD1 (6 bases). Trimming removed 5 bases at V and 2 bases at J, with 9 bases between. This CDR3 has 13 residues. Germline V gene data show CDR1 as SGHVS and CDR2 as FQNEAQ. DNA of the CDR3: TGTGCCAGCAGCCAGGACAGTCAAGAGACCCAGTACTTC. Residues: CASSQDSQETQYF.

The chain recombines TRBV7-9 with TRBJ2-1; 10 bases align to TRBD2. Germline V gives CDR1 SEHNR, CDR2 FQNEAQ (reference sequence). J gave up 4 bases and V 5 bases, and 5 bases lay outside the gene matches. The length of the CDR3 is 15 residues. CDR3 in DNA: TGTGCCAGCAGCCGCCTAGCGGGAGAATACAATGAGCAGTTCTTC. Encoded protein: CASSRLAGEYNEQFF.

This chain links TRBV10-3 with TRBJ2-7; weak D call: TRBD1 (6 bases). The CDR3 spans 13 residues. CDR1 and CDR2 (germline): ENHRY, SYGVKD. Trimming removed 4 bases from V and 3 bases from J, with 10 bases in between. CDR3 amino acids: CAISVDRFYEQYF. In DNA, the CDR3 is TGTGCCATCAGTGTGGACAGATTCTACGAGCAGTACTTC.

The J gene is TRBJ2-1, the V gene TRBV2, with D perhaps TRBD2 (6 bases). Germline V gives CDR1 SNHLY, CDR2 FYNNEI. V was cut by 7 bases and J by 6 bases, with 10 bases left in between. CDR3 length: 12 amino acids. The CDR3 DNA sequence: TGTGCCAGCACCCCCGGGGGCAATGAGCAGTTCTTC. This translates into CASTPGGNEQFF.

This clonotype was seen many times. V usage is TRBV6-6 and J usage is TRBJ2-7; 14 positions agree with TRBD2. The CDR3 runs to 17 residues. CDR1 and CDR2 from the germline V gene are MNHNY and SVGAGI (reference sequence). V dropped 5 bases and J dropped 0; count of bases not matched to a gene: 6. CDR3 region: CASSPGLAGARSYEQYF. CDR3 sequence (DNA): TGTGCCAGCAGTCCGGGACTAGCGGGGGCGCGCTCCTACGAGCAGTACTTC.

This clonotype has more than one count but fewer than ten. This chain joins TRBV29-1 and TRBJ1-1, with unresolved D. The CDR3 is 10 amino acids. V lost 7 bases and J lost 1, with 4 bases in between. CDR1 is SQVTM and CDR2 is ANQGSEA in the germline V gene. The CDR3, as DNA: TGCAGCGGTGAGAACACTGAAGCTTTCTTT. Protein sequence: CSGENTEAFF.